The T cell receptor (beta chain) described here comes from a study of blood T cells in healthy people across ages. Germline V lookup: CDR1 GTSNPN, CDR2 SVGIG (reference sequence). With 0 bases removed from V and 8 bases from J, the gap between germline ends came to 13 bases. The CDR3 extends over 14 amino acids. Study-wide findings and caveats: Among long-lived donors, naive CD4+ cells were more numerous and diversity higher than in aged donors.

As to this clonotype: Its specificity is not known.

The use of a sample-barcoded 5' primer and a J-beta primer mix characterized a second PCR of about 7 to 12 cycles. Every cDNA molecule bore a tag from a template-switch adaptor containing 12 random nucleotides. TCRdb re-derived calls from the 5' RACE reads in MiXCR, one entry per CDR3 protein. The sample carries approximately 780,000 distinct CDR3 sequences, approximately 24% recorded once. These data also formed part of another study, on T cells of mothers and their children.

The sequence came from a boy younger than 18 in good health. The chain carries TRBV30 and TRBJ1-4; TRBD1 might be the D (5 bases). What was sequenced was blood. The CDR3 loop is CAWSVAGAEEKLFF. The DNA of the CDR3 is TGTGCCTGGAGTGTAGCCGGGGCAGAAGAAAAACTGTTTTTT. The full variable domain, with the rest looked up from reference TRBV30 and TRBJ1-4, is SQTIHQWPATLVQPVGSPLSLECTVEGTSNPNLYWYRQAAGRGLQLLFYSVGIGQISSEVPQNLSASRPQDRQFILSSKKLLLSDSGFYLCAWSVAGAEEKLFFGSGTQLSVL.